The 25 T cell receptor beta chains in this list originate from one sample, sequenced in a study of OX40 agonist ivuxolimab in advanced cancers. Sequencing was performed with immunoSEQ multiplex PCR; in TCRdb, only in-frame clones are kept and a portion is missing. The table has about 15,000 clones, approximately 86% seen once; the top ten hold nearly 20%. Specimen: CD4+ or CD8+ T cells sorted from blood, collected in a trial of the OX40 agonist ivuxolimab. These receptors were taken from an adult with an advanced solid tumor such as melanoma, head and neck, liver or kidney cancer.

This sequence joins TRBV30 and TRBJ1-6, with D tentatively TRBD1 (5 bases). CDR1 is GTSNPN, CDR2 SVGIG, per germline (reference sequence). V was trimmed by 8 bases and J by 7 bases, leaving 18 bases between them. The CDR3 contains 14 residues. The DNA for the CDR3 is TGTGCCCGGACGGGGGAGTTGAGCAATTCACCCCTCCACTTT. Its protein is CARTGELSNSPLHF.

The chain carries TRBV28 and TRBJ1-6, with D possibly being TRBD1 (5 bases). CDR1 and CDR2 (germline): MDHEN, SYDVKM. CDR3 length: 15 amino acids. Trimming took 7 bases from V and 0 from J, leaving 10 bases between them. The CDR3 protein is CASTQGGSYNSPLHF. CDR3 nucleotide sequence: TGTGCCAGCACCCAGGGCGGCTCCTATAATTCACCCCTCCACTTT.

CDR3 protein: CASSSPSSAIRTDTQYF. CDR3 DNA sequence: TGTGCCAGCAGTTCTCCCTCTAGCGCCATACGCACAGATACGCAGTATTTT. V is TRBV27 and J is TRBJ2-3; TRBD2 is a possible D gene (6 bases). Germline loops: CDR1 MNHEY, CDR2 SMNVEV (reference sequence). CDR3 size: 17 residues. Trimming pared 4 bases from V and 1 base from J, leaving 18 bases between.

CDR3 loop: CASSLWTSGGKGEQYF. The CDR3 nucleotides are TGTGCCAGCAGCTTGTGGACTAGCGGGGGGAAGGGTGAGCAGTACTTC. The V call is TRBV7-8, the J call TRBJ2-7, with 14 positions matching TRBD2. The CDR3 has 16 residues. The germline CDR1 and CDR2 sequences are SGHVS and FQNEAQ. The junction had 8 bases not matched to a gene; V was cut back by 3 bases and J by 7 bases. Using reference TRBV7-8 and TRBJ2-7 for the parts outside the CDR3, the full variable domain is GAGVSQSPRYKVAKRGQDVALRCDPISGHVSLFWYQQALGQGPEFLTYFQNEAQLDKSGLPSDRFFAERPEGSVSTLKIQRTQQEDSAVYLCASSLWTSGGKGEQYFGPGTRLTVT.

The chain is built from TRBV6-5 and TRBJ2-7; 9 bases are shared with TRBD1. Trimming cost V 6 bases and J 4 bases; bases outside gene matches: 1. The CDR3 is 12 amino acids. The germline CDR1 and CDR2 sequences are MNHEY and SVGAGI. The chain's CDR3 is CASSGTGYEQYF. CDR3 in DNA: TGTGCCAGCAGCGGGACAGGGTACGAGCAGTACTTC.

The chain couples TRBV5-1 to TRBJ1-3; D call uncertain. Looked up from germline, CDR1 is SGHRS and CDR2 is YFSETQ. CDR3 length: 12 residues. The V and J ends lost 5 bases and 8 bases respectively, with 11 bases between them. Here the CDR3 reads CASSDIGDTIYF. Written as DNA, the CDR3 is TGCGCCAGCAGTGACATCGGGGACACCATATATTTT.

This clone was recorded a few times. V and J are TRBV7-9 and TRBJ2-7, with TRBD2 matching over 13 bases. V trimming: 5 bases; J trimming: 1 base; junction bases outside the gene matches: 11. The CDR3 totals 18 residues. Germline CDR1 is SEHNR and CDR2 is FQNEAQ (reference sequence). CDR3 nucleotide sequence: TGTGCCAGCAGCGGGACTAGCGGGGAGTATCTCCGTTCCTACGAGCAGTACTTC. It encodes CASSGTSGEYLRSYEQYF.

This chain joins TRBV29-1 and TRBJ2-3, with D tentatively TRBD2 (5 bases). Germline V CDR1 and CDR2: SQVTM, ANQGSEA. Trimming removed 5 bases from V and 1 base from J, with 7 bases in between. This CDR3 is built from 12 residues. The CDR3 is CSVKEGTDTQYF. DNA of the CDR3: TGCAGCGTTAAGGAGGGCACAGATACGCAGTATTTT.

The chain combines TRBV20-1 with TRBJ2-1; D gene unclear. Looked up from germline, CDR1 is DFQATT and CDR2 is SNEGSKA (reference sequence). V was trimmed by 6 bases and J by 4 bases, leaving 7 bases between them. There are 11 residues in the CDR3. CDR3 sequence: CSATYYNEQFF. In DNA, the CDR3 is TGCAGTGCCACATATTACAATGAGCAGTTCTTC.

This clone was picked up one time. The chain links TRBV7-2 to TRBJ2-3; 8 bases are shared with TRBD2. Trimming took 5 bases from V and 6 from J; bases not matched to a gene: 13. CDR3 length: 16 residues. The V gene's germline CDR1 is SGHTA and CDR2 FQGNSA. This CDR3 reads CASSVNSGTLPDTQYF. CDR3 DNA: TGTGCCAGCAGCGTCAATAGCGGGACACTCCCGGATACGCAGTATTTT.

This clone was observed a handful of times. This chain connects TRBV9 to TRBJ1-2; 8 positions agree with TRBD1. The CDR3 covers 12 residues. Unmatched junction bases numbered 4, after V lost 4 bases and J lost 8 bases. Germline CDR1 and CDR2: SGDLS and YYNGEE. The CDR3 here is CASSLDRGGYTF. CDR3 nucleotide sequence: TGTGCCAGCAGCCTCGACAGGGGCGGCTACACCTTC.

The chain uses TRBV27 and TRBJ1-2; D perhaps matches TRBD1 (6 bases). The CDR3 runs 14 residues. V was shortened by 2 bases and J by 4 bases, with 11 bases between the two germline ends. Looked up from germline, CDR1 is MNHEY and CDR2 is SMNVEV (reference sequence). Here the CDR3 DNA reads TGTGCCAGCAGTTTAACAGGGCCCCCCTATGGCTACACCTTC. This encodes CASSLTGPPYGYTF.

The J gene is TRBJ1-1, the V gene TRBV5-1, with 8 bases that match TRBD1. CDR1 SGHRS and CDR2 YFSETQ come from the germline V gene. The CDR3 runs 20 residues. The V segment lost 3 bases and the J segment 1 base; nucleotides outside the gene matches: 20. CDR3 loop: CASSWGLTRQGNVRNTEAFF. In DNA form, the CDR3 reads TGCGCCAGCAGCTGGGGGTTGACACGACAGGGGAATGTTCGGAACACTGAAGCTTTCTTT.

Details on this clone: The sample carries other DNA sequences with the same CDR3. The V call is TRBV18, the J call TRBJ2-7, with 12 bases aligning to TRBD2. The junction had 4 bases not matched to a gene; V was cut back by 2 bases and J by 5 bases. Germline-derived CDR1 and CDR2 are KGHSH and LQKENI. This CDR3 contains 15 residues. CDR3: CASSPGTSGFDEQYF. The CDR3 DNA reads TGTGCCAGCTCACCAGGGACTAGCGGGTTCGACGAGCAGTACTTC. Full variable domain (rest looked up from reference TRBV18 and TRBJ2-7): NAGVMQNPRHLVRRRGQEARLRCSPMKGHSHVYWYRQLPEEGLKFMVYLQKENIIDESGMPKERFSAEFPKEGPSILRIQQVVRGDSAAYFCASSPGTSGFDEQYFGPGTRLTVT.

The chain couples TRBV28 to TRBJ1-4, with 9 nucleotides matching TRBD1. The CDR3 is 14 residues long. After removal of 5 bases from V and 10 bases from J, the junction contained 8 bases not matched to a gene. The V gene's germline CDR1 is MDHEN and CDR2 SYDVKM. The CDR3 spells CASSDRDRVAKLFF. DNA of the CDR3: TGTGCCAGCAGTGACCGGGACAGGGTTGCAAAACTGTTTTTT.

The chain combines TRBV6-5 with TRBJ2-2; the D call may be TRBD1 or TRBD2 (5 bases each). The CDR3 totals 15 residues. V lost 6 bases to trimming and J lost 2 bases, with 13 bases between them. Germline lookup yields CDR1 MNHEY and CDR2 SVGAGI. CDR3 in DNA: TGTGCCAGCAGAGCCGGGACGGCCAACACCGGGGAGCTGTTTTTT. Its protein product is CASRAGTANTGELFF.

This rearrangement joins TRBV9 to TRBJ2-1; 12 nucleotides agree with TRBD2. Trimming removed 2 bases from V and 6 bases from J; junction bases left unmatched: 6. The CDR3 contains 16 residues. The germline V gene encodes CDR1 SGDLS and CDR2 YYNGEE. The CDR3 sequence is CASSVLLAGGPNEQFF. The CDR3 bases are TGTGCCAGCAGCGTCCTACTAGCGGGAGGCCCCAATGAGCAGTTCTTC.

This clone has a single count. The chain recombines TRBV27 with TRBJ1-1; D remains unclear. The germline V gene has CDR1 MNHEY and CDR2 SMNVEV (reference sequence). Trimming left V 6 bases short and J 4 bases short, with 9 bases between. The CDR3 sequence is 12 residues long. The CDR3 loop reads CASSHPGTEAFF. The CDR3 DNA sequence: TGTGCCAGCAGCCACCCCGGCACTGAAGCTTTCTTT.

This clone was seen a few times. The chain joins TRBV15 to TRBJ2-7, with 11 bases fitting TRBD2. Germline CDR1 and CDR2: LNHNV and YYDKDF (reference sequence). The junction had 3 bases not matched to a gene; V was cut back by 2 bases and J by 6 bases. The CDR3 length is 14 residues. The CDR3 region is CATSRLAGGPEQYF. The CDR3 DNA sequence: TGTGCCACCAGCAGACTAGCGGGAGGCCCCGAGCAGTACTTC. The whole variable domain, remainder taken from reference TRBV15 and TRBJ2-7, is DAMVIQNPRYQVTQFGKPVTLSCSQTLNHNVMYWYQQKSSQAPKLLFHYYDKDFNNEADTPDNFQSRRPNTSFCFLDIRSPGLGDTAMYLCATSRLAGGPEQYFGPGTRLTVT.

CDR3 in amino acids: CASSGSGTSGRVSYEQYF. Here the CDR3 DNA reads TGTGCCAGCAGCGGGTCCGGGACTAGCGGGAGGGTTTCCTACGAGCAGTACTTC. V and J are TRBV5-6 and TRBJ2-7, with TRBD2 matching 16 bases. The CDR3 covers 18 residues. Germline CDR1 reads SGHDT; CDR2 reads YYEEEE. With V trimmed by 4 bases and J by 1 base, 8 bases remained unmatched.

The chain carries TRBV7-9 and TRBJ1-2; 7 positions match TRBD1. Germline V gives CDR1 SEHNR, CDR2 FQNEAQ (reference sequence). J lost 6 bases, V lost 7 bases, and 8 bases had no gene match. CDR3 length equals 13 residues. DNA of the CDR3: TGTGCCAGCACCCTGATGGACAGGCATGGCTACACCTTC. Amino acids: CASTLMDRHGYTF.

The rearrangement joins TRBV7-8 to TRBJ1-5; tentatively, D is TRBD1 (6 bases). Trimming left V 6 bases short and J 2 bases short, with 14 bases between. The CDR3 contains 15 residues. Germline CDR1 and CDR2: SGHVS and FQNEAQ. CDR3: CASSRITGRNQPQHF. DNA for the CDR3: TGTGCCAGCAGTAGGATTACAGGGCGCAATCAGCCCCAGCATTTT. The variable domain in full, with the rest retrieved from reference TRBV7-8 and TRBJ1-5, is GAGVSQSPRYKVAKRGQDVALRCDPISGHVSLFWYQQALGQGPEFLTYFQNEAQLDKSGLPSDRFFAERPEGSVSTLKIQRTQQEDSAVYLCASSRITGRNQPQHFGDGTRLSIL.

The chain has TRBV19 and TRBJ2-5, with D perhaps matching TRBD2 (6 bases). CDR1 and CDR2 from the germline V gene are LNHDA and SQIVND (reference sequence). V was clipped by 3 bases and J by 5 bases, with 10 bases between them. The length of the CDR3 is 13 residues. CDR3 sequence: CASSIPGVETQYF. Here the CDR3 DNA reads TGTGCCAGTAGTATTCCGGGGGTGGAGACCCAGTACTTC.

The chain couples TRBV5-1 to TRBJ2-1; D assignment may be TRBD1 or TRBD2 (5 bases each). Germline loops: CDR1 SGHRS, CDR2 YFSETQ. With 0 bases removed from V and 3 bases from J, the gap between germline ends came to 13 bases. CDR3 length: 16 amino acids. DNA for the CDR3: TGCGCCAGCAGCTTGGGGGGGTCAGGAGGCTACAATGAGCAGTTCTTC. Protein: CASSLGGSGGYNEQFF.

The chain has TRBV9 and TRBJ2-1; maybe TRBD1 (6 bases). The CDR3 contains 21 residues. V was pared by 0 bases and J by 2 bases, with 27 bases between. The germline V gene has CDR1 SGDLS and CDR2 YYNGEE. The CDR3 protein is CASSVAPTGLYTSYAYNEQFF. CDR3 DNA sequence: TGTGCCAGCAGCGTAGCCCCGACAGGTTTGTATACCTCGTACGCCTACAATGAGCAGTTCTTC.